Below, 14 T cell receptor beta chains from the same sample are listed, as sequenced in a study of blood T cell repertoires in COVID-19. Using immunoSEQ multiplex PCR, the repertoire was profiled, and TCRdb retains in-frame clones only, with some absent. The table has about 480,000 clones, 85% to 90% seen once. The sequencing sample was made of PBMCs or T cells enriched from blood (not recorded which). These receptors all come from a woman aged 40 to 50 who had recovered from COVID-19.

The V call is TRBV10-2, the J call TRBJ1-1; no definite D call. CDR1 is WSHSY and CDR2 is SAAADI in the germline V gene. This CDR3 has 12 amino acids. V lost 3 bases and J 8 bases, leaving 10 bases between the germline ends. CDR3 protein: CASSEWEEEAFF. CDR3 nucleotides: TGCGCCAGCAGTGAATGGGAGGAAGAAGCTTTCTTT.

This clone turned up a few times. As DNA, the CDR3 is TGTGCCTGGAGTGTAGGCAGGGGGCAGGGCTACACCTTC. It translates to CAWSVGRGQGYTF. This chain connects TRBV30 to TRBJ1-2; 8 positions agree with TRBD1. Trimming cost V 0 bases and J 8 bases; bases outside gene matches: 5. CDR1 and CDR2 (germline): GTSNPN, SVGIG (reference sequence). The CDR3 length is 13 residues.

The chain combines TRBV6-2 or TRBV6-3 with TRBJ2-1; 8 bases are a match to TRBD2. CDR3 length: 15 residues. The V gene's germline CDR1 is MNHEY and CDR2 SVGEGT. Unmatched junction bases numbered 7, after V lost 1 base and J lost 8 bases. The CDR3 loop reads CASSYWSGGSDEQFF. In DNA form, the CDR3 reads TGTGCCAGCAGTTACTGGTCGGGAGGGAGCGATGAGCAGTTCTTC.

In regard to this clone: The sample carries other DNA sequences with the same CDR3. The chain has TRBV4-3 and TRBJ1-1; 9 bases agree with TRBD1. Germline CDR1 reads LGHNA; CDR2 reads YSLEER. The V segment lost 3 bases and the J segment 3 bases; nucleotides outside the gene matches: 2. This CDR3 has 14 residues. Here the CDR3 reads CASSQGQGDTEAFF. CDR3 in DNA: TGCGCCAGCAGCCAGGGACAGGGAGACACTGAAGCTTTCTTT.

The sample holds a few counts of this clone. This CDR3 is CASRLAGTGELFF. The CDR3 DNA reads as TGTGCCAGCAGACTAGCGGGAACCGGGGAGCTGTTTTTT. The gene calls are TRBV6-5 and TRBJ2-2; TRBD2 aligns across 10 bases. V dropped 6 bases and J dropped 5; count of bases not matched to a gene: 0. The length of the CDR3 is 13 residues. Germline-derived CDR1 and CDR2 are MNHEY and SVGAGI.

The chain links TRBV7-2 to TRBJ1-2; 7 positions agree with TRBD1. CDR3 length equals 16 residues. The germline V gene encodes CDR1 SGHTA and CDR2 FQGNSA. Trimming took 5 bases from V and 3 from J; bases not matched to a gene: 12. The CDR3 DNA reads TGTGCCAGCAGCCAACGGACAGGCCTATTGGACTATGGCTACACCTTC. Protein sequence: CASSQRTGLLDYGYTF. Based on the CDR3 plus reference TRBV7-2 and TRBJ1-2, the full variable domain is GAGVSQSPSNKVTEKGKDVELRCDPISGHTALYWYRQSLGQGLEFLIYFQGNSAPDKSGLPSDRFSAERTGGSVSTLTIQRTQQEDSAVYLCASSQRTGLLDYGYTFGSGTRLTVV.

This chain links TRBV10-2 with TRBJ2-1, with D unresolved. Germline CDR1 is WSHSY and CDR2 is SAAADI. The CDR3 runs 17 residues. V was clipped by 1 base and J by 0 bases, with 13 bases between them. CDR3 in amino acids: CASSEYPGLSSYNEQFF. CDR3 DNA sequence: TGCGCCAGCAGTGAGTACCCCGGTCTAAGCTCCTACAATGAGCAGTTCTTC.

On this clone itself: The same CDR3 can be traced to other DNA sequences in this sample. V and J are TRBV4-3 and TRBJ1-4, with 8 bases matching TRBD1. Germline CDR1 LGHNA, CDR2 YSLEER. J lost 7 bases, V lost 0 bases, and 1 base had no gene match. This CDR3 is built from 14 residues. The CDR3 spells CASSQDRGLEKLFF. As DNA, the CDR3 is TGCGCCAGCAGCCAAGACAGGGGGCTTGAAAAACTGTTTTTT.

The chain couples TRBV6-5 to TRBJ1-1; D unclear. CDR3 size: 12 residues. Per germline, CDR1 MNHEY and CDR2 SVGAGI. V was shortened by 8 bases and J by 12 bases, with 19 bases between the two germline ends. CDR3 amino acids: CASSGEPTTSFF. For the CDR3, the DNA is TGTGCCAGCTCCGGGGAACCGACGACGTCTTTCTTT.

The CDR3 region has the DNA TGCAGCGTTGAAGATAGGGGGCCCACTGAAGCTTTCTTT. Protein sequence: CSVEDRGPTEAFF. This rearrangement joins TRBV29-1 to TRBJ1-1, with 7 bases identical to TRBD1. The CDR3 covers 13 residues. V shed 0 bases, J shed 4 bases, and the junction held 2 bases outside the gene matches. The germline CDR1 and CDR2 sequences are SQVTM and ANQGSEA.

The rearrangement links TRBV5-6 to TRBJ2-7, with 9 bases identical to TRBD2. V was pared by 4 bases and J by 4 bases, with 3 bases of the junction left unmatched. Looked up from germline, CDR1 is SGHDT and CDR2 is YYEEEE. CDR3 length equals 13 residues. The CDR3, as DNA: TGTGCCAGCAGCGAGGCGGGGGGGTACGAGCAGTACTTC. Amino acid sequence: CASSEAGGYEQYF.

J is TRBJ2-1 and V is TRBV5-4, with D uncertain. This CDR3 has 16 amino acids. The germline V gene encodes CDR1 SGHNT and CDR2 YYREEE (reference sequence). V was clipped by 1 base and J by 0 bases, with 11 bases between them. The CDR3 DNA reads as TGTGCCAGCAGCTTGTCTGGCCCAAGCTCCTACAATGAGCAGTTCTTC. It codes for CASSLSGPSSYNEQFF.

The J gene is TRBJ1-1, the V gene TRBV27; 8 positions agree with TRBD1. Germline-derived CDR1 and CDR2 are MNHEY and SMNVEV (reference sequence). V gave up 3 bases and J gave up 1 base; unmatched junction bases: 7. CDR3 length: 16 residues. The CDR3 nucleotides read TGTGCCAGCAGTTTGGGTTATCAGGGGGCGAACACTGAAGCTTTCTTT. Translated, it gives CASSLGYQGANTEAFF.

The rearrangement uses TRBV3-1 (or the pseudogene TRBV3-2) and TRBJ2-2, with D possibly TRBD2 on 6 matching bases. Germline-derived CDR1 and CDR2 are LGHDT and YNNKEL (reference sequence). V was pared by 0 bases and J by 6 bases, with 14 bases between. This CDR3 comprises 16 residues. Here the CDR3 reads CASSQDPWAGSGELFF. The CDR3, as DNA: TGTGCCAGCAGCCAAGACCCCTGGGCGGGGTCCGGGGAGCTGTTTTTT.